The rows below give T cell receptor beta chains drawn from one sample of a study of early T cells in non-severe SARS-CoV-2 infection. TCRdb re-derived calls from the 5' RACE reads in MiXCR, one entry per CDR3 protein. The sample comprises tens of thousands of distinct CDR3 sequences, 10% of which are singletons, and around 4.1% rests with the top ten. Input material: whole blood. These receptors came from an adult who was a healthcare worker with PCR-confirmed SARS-CoV-2 infection or an uninfected control (not recorded which). Both conserved end residues are part of each CDR3. The D gene is left open where the match is weak. The size of a clone is reported for some rows only, either as once, few or many, or as a class for expanded clones.

TRBJ2-5	NA	TRBD1	TRBV20-1	CSGFAPGRGQETQYF	TGCAGTGGGTTTGCTCCTGGCAGGGGGCAAGAGACCCAGTACTTC
TRBJ1-4	many	NA	TRBV4-2	CASSQDFLGKLFF	TGTGCCAGCAGCCAAGATTTCCTCGGAAAACTGTTTTTT
TRBJ1-1	few	NA	TRBV20-1	CSAPDLRAGNTEAFF	TGCAGTGCTCCTGATCTTAGGGCAGGGAACACTGAAGCTTTCTTT
TRBJ1-1	NA	NA	TRBV5-4	CASSLARGTNTEAFF	TGTGCCAGCAGCTTGGCTAGGGGTACGAACACTGAAGCTTTCTTT
TRBJ2-5	NA	NA	TRBV29-1	CSVVAQETQYF	TGCAGCGTTGTGGCTCAAGAGACCCAGTACTTC
TRBJ1-2	many	NA	TRBV29-1	CSVAPRAANYGYTF	TGCAGCGTTGCCCCCAGGGCAGCTAACTATGGCTACACCTTC
TRBJ2-7	NA	NA	TRBV12-3/TRBV12-4	CASTPPSGKSTYEQYF	TGTGCCAGCACCCCCCCGTCGGGCAAATCCACCTACGAGCAGTACTTC
TRBJ2-3	many	NA	TRBV29-1	CSVVTGLDTQYF	TGCAGCGTTGTTACAGGGTTGGATACGCAGTATTTT
TRBJ1-2	NA	NA	TRBV5-1	CASSLEDFNYGYTF	TGCGCCAGCAGCTTGGAAGACTTTAACTATGGCTACACCTTC
TRBJ2-7	once	NA	TRBV7-2	CASSSGGDRAYEQYF	TGTGCCAGCAGCTCCGGGGGGGACAGGGCCTACGAGCAGTACTTC
TRBJ2-3	many	NA	TRBV18	CASSPPSRRTDTQYF	TGTGCCAGCTCACCACCATCGCGGCGCACAGATACGCAGTATTTT
TRBJ1-2	NA	TRBD1	TRBV5-1	CASSTSGTGLGYTF	TGCGCCAGCAGCACGTCCGGGACAGGGCTTGGCTACACCTTC
TRBJ2-5	many	NA	TRBV5-4	CASSLAGRETQYF	TGTGCCAGCAGCTTAGCGGGTCGGGAGACCCAGTACTTC
TRBJ2-3	NA	NA	TRBV9	CASTEQEGTQYF	TGTGCCAGCACCGAACAAGAGGGGACGCAGTATTTT
TRBJ2-3	NA	TRBD2	TRBV20-1	CSASPEAGGTDTQYF	TGCAGTGCTAGTCCAGAGGCGGGAGGCACAGATACGCAGTATTTT
TRBJ2-5	few	NA	TRBV5-1	CASSQTPQETQYF	TGCGCCAGCAGCCAGACTCCTCAAGAGACCCAGTACTTC
TRBJ2-1	NA	NA	TRBV5-1	CASSLEWDGYNEQFF	TGCGCCAGCAGCTTGGAATGGGACGGCTACAATGAGCAGTTCTTC
TRBJ2-7	NA	TRBD2	TRBV5-1	CASRPGLAGYEQYF	TGCGCCAGCAGACCGGGACTAGCGGGGTACGAGCAGTACTTC
TRBJ1-2	many	NA	TRBV6-6	CASSQRRTNYGYTF	TGTGCCAGCAGTCAGAGAAGAACTAACTATGGCTACACCTTC
TRBJ1-5	few	NA	TRBV12-3/TRBV12-4	CASSLMGSLISNQPQHF	TGTGCCAGCAGTTTAATGGGCAGTCTTATTAGCAATCAGCCCCAGCATTTT
TRBJ2-2	few	NA	TRBV6-6	CASRLDGDGGELFF	TGTGCCAGCAGGCTAGACGGGGATGGCGGGGAGCTGTTTTTT
TRBJ2-7	few	TRBD1	TRBV10-2	CASWGQGVSGEQYF	TGCGCCAGCTGGGGACAGGGTGTTTCCGGCGAGCAGTACTTC
TRBJ2-7	few	TRBD1	TRBV18	CASSPLDRVNEQYF	TGTGCCAGCTCACCTTTGGACAGGGTGAACGAGCAGTACTTC
TRBJ2-5	many	NA	TRBV7-2	CASSYRGTGETQYF	TGTGCCAGCAGCTATAGAGGGACCGGAGAGACCCAGTACTTC
TRBJ1-2	many	NA	TRBV7-6	CASSHPQGYGYTF	TGTGCCAGCAGCCATCCACAGGGATATGGCTACACCTTC
TRBJ2-5	NA	TRBD2	TRBV11-2	CASSLLAGQETQYF	TGTGCCAGCAGCTTACTAGCGGGCCAAGAGACCCAGTACTTC
TRBJ2-7	many	TRBD2	TRBV10-3	CAITIDLAGAKEQYF	TGTGCCATCACCATAGATTTAGCGGGGGCAAAGGAGCAGTACTTC
TRBJ1-2	many	TRBD1	TRBV7-9	CASSTDRGDYGYTF	TGTGCCAGCAGTACGGACAGGGGTGACTATGGCTACACCTTC
TRBJ1-1	few	NA	TRBV6-1	CASSEQMGFEAFF	TGTGCCAGCAGTGAGCAGATGGGATTTGAAGCTTTCTTT
TRBJ2-5	many	TRBD1	TRBV5-4	CASSLAGTGKETQYF	TGTGCCAGCAGCTTGGCTGGGACAGGGAAAGAGACCCAGTACTTC
TRBJ1-2	NA	TRBD1	TRBV29-1	CSVDRGHPSGYTF	TGCAGCGTCGACAGGGGCCATCCGTCTGGCTACACCTTC
TRBJ2-3	NA	NA	TRBV5-4	CASSLPTHDTQYF	TGTGCCAGCAGCTTGCCCACCCACGATACGCAGTATTTT
TRBJ1-1	once	NA	TRBV5-1	CASRGNTEAFF	TGCGCCAGCAGAGGGAACACTGAAGCTTTCTTT
TRBJ2-3	few	TRBD2	TRBV20-1	CSARVLSGGTDTQYF	TGCAGTGCTAGAGTTCTCTCGGGAGGTACAGATACGCAGTATTTT
TRBJ2-1	many	TRBD2	TRBV20-1	CSAYGASGSYEQFF	TGCAGTGCGTATGGGGCTAGCGGGAGCTATGAGCAGTTCTTC
TRBJ2-3	NA	NA	TRBV29-1	CSVGQATQYF	TGCAGCGTGGGGCAAGCTACGCAGTATTTT